Each of the 5 T cell receptor beta chains below was sequenced from the same sample in a study of CD8+ T cells in alopecia areata. Regarding treatment: oral pan-JAK inhibitor, 5-10 mg twice daily. Following RNA extraction, reverse transcription yielded cDNA that acted as the sequencing template. Profiled with immunoSEQ multiplex PCR; TCRdb holds only in-frame clones, not every one. The sample holds around 99,000 clones, 84% seen once. This specimen was CD8+ T cells sorted from blood, taken at week 24, from a patient treated with tofacitinib. The receptors originated from a human donor with alopecia areata.

The rearrangement joins TRBV9 to TRBJ2-1; D is unresolved. The ends were cut back, 4 bases at V and 9 bases at J, with 14 bases in the middle. Germline assignment: CDR1 SGDLS and CDR2 YYNGEE. This CDR3 is built from 13 residues. This CDR3 is CASSPYPGVEQFF. The CDR3 nucleotides are TGTGCCAGCAGCCCGTACCCTGGCGTTGAGCAGTTCTTC.

The chain carries TRBV5-1 and TRBJ2-1, with D perhaps matching TRBD2 (5 bases). The CDR3 runs 15 residues. V shed 1 base and J shed 1 base, with 9 bases lying between them. Per the germline V gene, CDR1 is SGHRS and CDR2 is YFSETQ. The CDR3: CASSLRGLSYNEQFF. In nucleotides, the CDR3 is TGCGCCAGCAGCTTGAGAGGGTTGTCCTACAATGAGCAGTTCTTC.

V gene TRBV7-9 combines with J gene TRBJ2-3; no clear D. Germline V lookup: CDR1 SEHNR, CDR2 FQNEAQ (reference sequence). The ends were cut back, 11 bases at V and 1 base at J, with 10 bases in the middle. This CDR3 has 12 amino acids. The CDR3 region is CASEFRTDTQYF. Here the CDR3 DNA reads TGTGCCTCCGAGTTCCGCACAGATACGCAGTATTTT.

This clone was observed a handful of times. The same CDR3 is also encoded by other DNA sequences in this sample. V gene TRBV9 combines with J gene TRBJ2-3, with D possibly called TRBD1 or TRBD2 (6 bases each). Germline loops: CDR1 SGDLS, CDR2 YYNGEE. V was trimmed by 0 bases and J by 2 bases, leaving 10 bases between them. This CDR3 comprises 15 residues. CDR3 amino acids: CASSVGGGPTDTQYF. CDR3 bases: TGTGCCAGCAGCGTAGGTGGGGGGCCCACAGATACGCAGTATTTT.

This clone has only a few counts. The gene calls are TRBV7-9 and TRBJ2-7; D gene ambiguous. V gave up 5 bases and J gave up 6 bases, with 17 bases separating them. Germline CDR1 reads SEHNR; CDR2 reads FQNEAQ (reference sequence). The CDR3 consists of 14 residues. This CDR3 reads CASSADNFGPEQYF. As DNA, the CDR3 is TGTGCCAGCAGCGCCGACAACTTCGGGCCCGAGCAGTACTTC.